The entry that follows covers one T cell receptor (beta chain) sequence. Its antigen is not yet known. Per-base quality was not reported, and no clone a single base away is much larger than it. Trimming costs V 3 bases and J 3 bases, and their ends lie 8 bases apart. CDR3 length: 13 amino acids, cysteine to phenylalanine. Only CDR3 DNA is held: 39 bases, read in frame from base 1. CDR1 and CDR2 are read off the germline V gene as KGHSH and LQKENI. The trial excluded patients who had a history of autoimmune disease or who were on systemic immunosuppression. Peripheral blood for TCR sequencing was drawn from every dose cohort at baseline, at cycle 4 day 1 and at cycle 7 day 1. The samples were drawn from a first-in-human, open-label, multicenter phase I dose-escalation trial of ivuxolimab. Adults with locally advanced or metastatic head and neck squamous cell, hepatocellular, melanoma or renal cell carcinoma were enrolled in the trial. Before TCR sequencing, CD4+ and CD8+ T cells were separately sorted from peripheral blood.

Genomic DNA was isolated from the sorted cells so that the TCRbeta CDR3 region could be sequenced. The immunoSEQ Assay was used to sequence the TCRbeta CDR3 regions. TCRdb provides this immuneACCESS table in a form limited to in-frame rearrangements. Some clones are lacking; in checked studies, under half of them reflect an unresolved V gene, and why the rest are absent is not known. The sample contains nearly 55,000 clones, around 89% of them found a single time. The ten largest clones take up roughly 1.5% of the sample. This entry is derived from a study of OX40 agonist ivuxolimab in advanced cancers. Notes on the research overall: Ivuxolimab, which targeted the costimulatory receptor OX40 (CD134), was an agonistic, fully human IgG2 monoclonal antibody. Patients were allowed to have had prior anti-PD-1, anti-PD-L1 or anti-CTLA-4 therapy, and approximately 39% of the dose-escalation patients had been treated with checkpoint inhibitors. Intravenous ivuxolimab was administered to patients every 2 weeks at six dose levels: 0.01, 0.1, 0.3, 1.5, 3 and 10 mg/kg. The point of sequencing TCRbeta in the periphery was to test whether ivuxolimab changed TCR sequence diversity and drove clonal T-cell expansion. In the dose-escalation cohort, around four fifths of patients were male, and the mean age was roughly 60 years, with a range of 23 to 79. Among the 52 dose-escalation patients, some 20 had hepatocellular carcinoma, around 15 melanoma, 9 renal cell carcinoma and 9 head and neck cancer. Three dose-escalation patients achieved partial responses, one with hepatocellular carcinoma and two with cutaneous melanoma. The monotherapy dose-escalation portion (N of about 50 patients) of the phase I ivuxolimab trial is reported in the paper.

Here is what the overall study found, with its caveats: At doses from 0.1 to 3.0 mg/kg, clonal expansion was seen in both CD4+ and CD8+ blood T cells between baseline and week 6. Low levels of normalized T-cell clonal expansion were also seen in some nonresponding patients. The antigen specificity of the clonally expanded peripheral T cells was not determined. After ivuxolimab, CD8+ T cells had more expanded clones than CD4+ T cells on average. In partial responders in the 0.1-3.0 mg/kg groups, normalized peripheral clonal expansion was found to be among the lowest, especially among CD8+ T cells.

The rearrangement combines TRBV18 with TRBJ1-2; no confident D gene assignment can be made. The sample here was CD4+ or CD8+ T cells sorted from blood, taken in a trial of the OX40 agonist ivuxolimab. The source of this sequence is an adult with an advanced solid tumor such as melanoma, head and neck, liver or kidney cancer. The nucleotide sequence reads TGTGCCAGCTCACCCGGCGGGGACTATGGCTACACCTTC. This sequence encodes CASSPGGDYGYTF.